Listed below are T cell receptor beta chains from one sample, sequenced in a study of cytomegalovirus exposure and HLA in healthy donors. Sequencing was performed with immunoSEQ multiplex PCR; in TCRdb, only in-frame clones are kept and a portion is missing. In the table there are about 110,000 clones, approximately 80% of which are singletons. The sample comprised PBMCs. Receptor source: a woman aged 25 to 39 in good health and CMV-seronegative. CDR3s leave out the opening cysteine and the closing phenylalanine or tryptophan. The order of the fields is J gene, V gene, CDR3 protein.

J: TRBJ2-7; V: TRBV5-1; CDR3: ASSLSGTEVGEQY
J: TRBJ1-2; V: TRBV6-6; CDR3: ASRDRGNYGYT
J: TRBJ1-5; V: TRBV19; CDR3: ASSIYGTDGQPQH
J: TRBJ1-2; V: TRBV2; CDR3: ASLRVDYGYT
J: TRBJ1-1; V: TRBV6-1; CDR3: AGRAGQGLNTEAF
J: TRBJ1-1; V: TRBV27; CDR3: ASSQPTGTRTEAF
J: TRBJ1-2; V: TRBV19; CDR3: ASSHRQRHYGYT
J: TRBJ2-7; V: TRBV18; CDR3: ASSPSGSRDEQY
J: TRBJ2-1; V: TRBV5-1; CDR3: ASSLVSGDRGSNEQF
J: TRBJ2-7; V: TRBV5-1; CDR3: ASSLGVAGGYEQY
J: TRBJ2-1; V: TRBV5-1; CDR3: ASSLESSYNEQF
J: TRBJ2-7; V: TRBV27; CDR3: ASSFGRTYEQY
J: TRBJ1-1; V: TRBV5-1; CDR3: ASSLDRGQGSDKAF
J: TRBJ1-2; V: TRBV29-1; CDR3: SVPVQGGGYT
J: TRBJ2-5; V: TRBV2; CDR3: ASTSGLAGGSETQY
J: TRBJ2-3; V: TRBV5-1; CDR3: ASSATPGQNTDTQY
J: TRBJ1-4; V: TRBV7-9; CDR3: ASSLARQVEEKLF
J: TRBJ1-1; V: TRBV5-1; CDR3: ASSLRTGNTEAF
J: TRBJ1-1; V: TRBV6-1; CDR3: ASSLQGVETEAF